This T cell receptor beta chain was sequenced during a study of blood T cell repertoires in COVID-19 (dated by TCRdb to the early 2020s). For context, the study as a whole: Samples covering the acute and convalescent phases of COVID-19 were provided by collaborators in the United States, Italy and Spain. The prospective study material was composed of cDNA or gDNA derived from T cells, B-cell-depleted T cells, or PBMCs. The dataset comprised deeply sampled blood TCRbeta repertoires from subjects exposed to, actively infected with, or recovered from COVID-19. The repertoires were made available in a free public database intended to serve as a resource for research on the immune response to SARS-CoV-2. The samples were drawn from the first 160 participants of the ongoing ImmuneRACE study and from 950 to 1,500 subjects provided by 6 global collaborators. A de-identified subject ID, COVID-19 status, age in years and sex were almost always included in the sample metadata. Where HLA class I and class II types were available, the types were taken from metadata supplied by the sample provider, not from assay-based typing. Here is what the overall study found, with its caveats: How much clinical and demographic metadata was included differed by source and by participant, and the metadata was provided uncurated.

The immunoSEQ Assay, a bias-controlled multiplex PCR, was used to amplify TCRbeta CDR3 regions from genomic DNA. In the source study's methods: Within the assay, amplification of reference gene primers was used to estimate how many nucleated cells each sample contained. To quantify the absolute abundance of each unique TCRbeta CDR3 rearrangement, sequence reads were collapsed and filtered. For each sample, productive Simpson clonality was calculated as the square root of Simpson's diversity index across productive rearrangements. The table was pulled from immuneACCESS by TCRdb, which kept in-frame rearrangements only. Such tables lose some clones; where checked, under half of the loss comes from unresolved V genes, and the rest has no known cause. That table furnishes V, J and clone size, whereas the DNA furnished D and trimming. Present in this sample are 85,000 to 110,000 clones, around 90% of which were seen just once. The biggest ten clones account for approximately 3% of the sample.

The CDR3 contains 18 residues, cysteine and phenylalanine counted. Only the CDR3 region is kept as DNA, spanning 54 bases read in frame from base 1. Germline trimming amounts to 4 bases on V and 3 bases on J, with 15 as the count of junction bases outside the gene matches. CDR1 KGHDR and CDR2 SFDVKD were looked up in the germline V gene. As regards this clone: The antigen this receptor binds is unknown. No base qualities exist here, and no much larger clone lies one base off it.

Each collaborating institution followed its own protocols to collect whole blood in K2EDTA tubes. For TCRbeta analysis, collaborators shipped samples in one of three forms: frozen whole blood, isolated PBMCs, or DNA extracted from either of those sample types. The receptor comes from a man aged 50 to 60 in a cohort sampled during active COVID-19. The material sequenced was peripheral blood. Recombination connected TRBV24-1 to TRBJ2-5, with 8 bases matching TRBD1. The DNA reads as follows: TGTGCCACCAGTGACCACAGGCGCAGGGGGCCTGGGAAAGAGACCCAGTACTTC. Translation gives CATSDHRRRGPGKETQYF.